Reported below is one TCR beta chain. The target antigen is unknown. Mouse gene names apply. This sample stems from a study of tissue T cells after allogeneic stem cell transplantation. Study-wide findings and caveats: In patients and mice, blood and spleen missed much of tissue repertoire. The study did not identify alloreactive or antigen-specific tissue TCRs, and some clones might be persisting host cells. TCR repertoires tracked anatomic similarity, regardless of disease or transplant status.

Generated by immunoSEQ multiplex PCR, the TCRdb table keeps only in-frame clones and is missing some. The sample contains about 22,000 clones, approximately 77% of which appear only once. The sequencing sample was made of spleen. This clonotype was obtained from a female BALB/c mouse in good health. Mice of this strain are of MHC haplotype H2-d.

The chain's CDR3 is CASGVRGGRSAETLYF. Incomplete CDR3 DNA: TGTGCCAGCGGTGTCAGGGGGGGGAGGAGTGCAGAAACGCTGTAT. The chain uses TRBV13-2 and TRBJ2-3, with D perhaps matching TRBD1 or TRBD2 (7 bases each). The CDR3 extends 1 residue past the end of the read, so its final part is completed from the germline J gene. There are 16 residues in the CDR3. The germline CDR1 and CDR2 sequences are NNHNN and SYGAGS (reference sequence). Trimming shortened V by 3 bases and J by 0 bases, and 14 bases separated the two germline ends.